These 8 T cell receptor beta chains came from one sample sequenced in a study of cytomegalovirus exposure and HLA in healthy donors (dated by TCRdb to 2016 to 2017). The library came from the immunoSEQ multiplex PCR assay. For the multiplex PCR, a mixture combining 60 forward primers for TCR Vbeta segments and 13 reverse primers for TCR Jbeta segments was used. Entries here come from immuneACCESS through TCRdb and include only in-frame sequences with V and J called. Some clones fail to appear in such tables; in the studies checked, an unresolved V gene covers under half of the shortfall, and the cause of the remainder is unknown. This sample lists 130,000 or so clones; approximately 82% were detected once. Together, the top ten hold roughly 3.2% of the sample. The specimen was PBMCs. The origin of the receptors is a man younger than 35 in good health and CMV-seropositive.

The J gene is TRBJ1-4, the V gene TRBV5-6; a possible D gene is TRBD1 (5 bases). V dropped 0 bases and J dropped 8 bases, with 17 bases sitting between them. CDR1 is SGHDT, CDR2 YYEEEE, per germline. The CDR3 totals 16 residues. This CDR3 reads CASSLVGRGSQEKLFF. The DNA of the CDR3 is TGTGCCAGCAGCTTGGTCGGGAGGGGATCGCAGGAAAAACTGTTTTTT.

V gene TRBV7-2 combines with J gene TRBJ2-7; TRBD2 matches 10 bases. This CDR3 region has 16 residues. Losses at the gene ends were 4 bases for V and 1 base for J; bases not matched to a gene: 7. CDR1 and CDR2 (germline): SGHTA, FQGNSA. Written as DNA, the CDR3 is TGTGCCAGCAGCTATAGAGCGGGAGGGGGGTCCTACGAGCAGTACTTC. Its protein is CASSYRAGGGSYEQYF.

The chain joins TRBV4-1 to TRBJ1-1; a possible D gene is TRBD1 (5 bases). V lost 7 bases and J lost 4, with 13 bases in between. CDR3 length equals 13 residues. From germline, CDR1 is MGHRA and CDR2 YSYEKL. CDR3 DNA sequence: TGCGCCAGCAACCACGGGGGGGTCACTGAAGCTTTCTTT. Translating it yields CASNHGGVTEAFF.

The V gene is TRBV7-9, the J gene TRBJ2-7; no reliable D call. Germline V gene data show CDR1 as SEHNR and CDR2 as FQNEAQ (reference sequence). This CDR3 is built from 11 residues. The germline V and J ends were trimmed by 1 base and 11 bases, with 9 bases remaining between them. The CDR3 region has the DNA TGTGCCAGCAGCTTAGGGAGAGAGGAGTACTTC. Protein product: CASSLGREEYF.

The CDR3 is CASSVVSSGSNEQFF. CDR3 nucleotide sequence: TGTGCCAGCAGCGTAGTGTCTAGCGGGTCCAATGAGCAGTTCTTC. The rearrangement links TRBV9 to TRBJ2-1; 8 positions agree with TRBD2. V was pared by 0 bases and J by 6 bases, with 5 bases of the junction left unmatched. The CDR3 spans 15 residues. Germline CDR1 SGDLS, CDR2 YYNGEE.

On this clone itself: No conserved phenylalanine or tryptophan is present at the end of the CDR3, so a read error is the likely explanation. The chain joins TRBV6-6 to TRBJ1-1; 8 positions match TRBD1. CDR1 and CDR2 (germline): MNHNY, SVGAGI (reference sequence). The length of the CDR3 is 14 residues. After removal of 5 bases from V and 1 base from J, the junction contained 3 bases not matched to a gene. Here the CDR3 DNA reads TGTGCCAGCAGTGACAGGGGAGGGAACACTGAAGCTTTCCTT. Encoded protein: CASSDRGGNTEAFL.

This clone appeared a few times. This rearrangement joins TRBV4-1 to TRBJ2-1; maybe TRBD2 (5 bases). V was trimmed by 1 base and J by 5 bases, leaving 12 bases between them. This CDR3 has 15 amino acids. Germline CDR1 reads MGHRA; CDR2 reads YSYEKL. The CDR3 bases are TGCGCCAGCAGCCAAGTAGGCCTAGCTCACAATGAGCAGTTCTTC. Protein: CASSQVGLAHNEQFF.

The CDR3 DNA reads TGTGCCAGCAGTTCCGGACAGGGACGAGGCTACACCTTC. It is translated as CASSSGQGRGYTF. The rearrangement links TRBV27 to TRBJ1-2, with 8 bases that match TRBD1. Germline CDR1 reads MNHEY; CDR2 reads SMNVEV (reference sequence). The CDR3 extends over 13 amino acids. The V gene end was trimmed by 4 bases and the J gene end by 8 bases; junction bases not matched to a gene: 6.